The present TCR beta chain was sequenced within a study of blood T cell repertoires in COVID-19. The data were produced by immunoSEQ multiplex PCR, yet TCRdb's version contains in-frame clones alone and is incomplete. The data hold about 59,000 clones, with 60% to 85% observed a single time. V was cut by 3 bases and J by 4 bases, with 13 bases left in between. CDR1 is SGHTA and CDR2 is FQGNSA in the germline V gene. This CDR3 is 15 amino acids long. This clonotype originated in a man in his sixties with acute or convalescent COVID-19. V usage is TRBV7-2 and J usage is TRBJ1-3, with a possible D match to TRBD1 (6 bases). The sample was peripheral blood. The CDR3, as DNA: TGTGCCAGCAGCTTCATTTCCGGGACAGGAAACACCATATATTTT. Its translation is CASSFISGTGNTIYF.